The table lists the clone carrying this T cell receptor (beta chain) with many counts. Its cognate antigen is unknown. This sample is drawn from a study of CD8+CD57+ T cells in acquired aplastic anemia. Study results and limitations: Patients and controls shared about 27 CD8+ CDR3 sequences.

Genomic DNA templated the TCR beta VDJ and CDR3 profiling. TCRdb re-analysed the reads in MiXCR, keeping a single row per CDR3 protein. The sample consists of some 240,000 distinct CDR3 sequences, 30% to 40% of them appearing once. V gave up 2 bases and J gave up 6 bases, with 13 bases separating them. Germline CDR1 is SNHLY and CDR2 is FYNNEI. The CDR3 sequence is 14 residues long. The sequenced material came from sorted CD4+, CD8+, or CD8+CD57+ T cells (not recorded which) from PBMCs. The sequence was collected from a human donor in good health, serving as a control. This chain links TRBV2 with TRBJ1-2; tentatively, D is TRBD1 (6 bases). CDR3 in DNA: TGTGCCAGCAGTGAACAGGGGTTGAGCGATGGCTACACCTTC. This codes for CASSEQGLSDGYTF. Full variable domain (rest looked up from reference TRBV2 and TRBJ1-2): EPEVTQTPSHQVTQMGQEVILRCVPISNHLYFYWYRQILGQKVEFLVSFYNNEISEKSEIFDDQFSVERPDGSNFTLKIRSTKLEDSAMYFCASSEQGLSDGYTFGSGTRLTVV.